This TCR beta chain is from a study of T-cell memory formation after mild COVID-19. Points from the study as a whole: What remained unconfirmed was the SARS-CoV-2 specificity of second-wave clones peaking on day 37. Contracting CD4+ clones lay largely in CM and EM, with CD8+ ones residing in EMRA.

This clonotype was seen just once. Its antigen remains unidentified. Looked up from germline, CDR1 is SGHTA and CDR2 is FQGNSA. CDR3 length equals 15 residues. The junction had 12 bases not matched to a gene; V was cut back by 7 bases and J by 4 bases. Constant-segment primers and 5'RACE yielded cDNA libraries for TCR alpha and TCR beta, each carrying sample barcodes and UMIs. In TCRdb, the 5' RACE reads were re-called with MiXCR into one record per CDR3 protein. The sample lists around 83,000 distinct CDR3 sequences; 20% to 30% were seen once. Sequenced: PBMCs or a T cell subset sorted from them (not recorded which). This rearrangement joins TRBV7-2 to TRBJ2-5; 7 positions match TRBD1. This receptor was identified in a man aged 18 to 30 who had mild COVID-19 (a few samples of this study predate the infection). Cell type and time point are not known. In DNA form, the CDR3 reads TGTGCCAGCACCTTCACCCAGGGGGTCGCAGAGACCCAGTACTTC. This sequence encodes CASTFTQGVAETQYF.